The 6 T cell receptor beta chains listed next were all sequenced from one sample in a study of blood T cell repertoires in COVID-19. Sequenced by immunoSEQ multiplex PCR; TCRdb stores in-frame clones only, minus some. The sample includes some 130,000 clones, roughly 80% seen only once; the top ten take 1.9%. The specimen was peripheral blood. The receptors originated from a man between 65 and 85 years old with acute or convalescent COVID-19.

The gene calls are TRBV19 and TRBJ2-5, with D possibly matching TRBD2 (6 bases). There are 14 residues in the CDR3. V was clipped by 5 bases and J by 5 bases, with 15 bases between them. Germline V gene sequence: CDR1 LNHDA, CDR2 SQIVND (reference sequence). CDR3 sequence reads: CASSSGGGQETQYF. The CDR3, as DNA: TGTGCCAGTAGTTCCGGAGGAGGGCAGGAGACCCAGTACTTC.

The chain is built from TRBV27 and TRBJ1-5; 8 bases align to TRBD1. Germline CDR1 and CDR2: MNHEY and SMNVEV (reference sequence). J was trimmed by 4 bases and V by 8 bases; bases with no gene match: 7. CDR3 length equals 14 residues. The CDR3 spells CASHGQGLNQPQHF. Here the CDR3 DNA reads TGTGCCAGCCACGGACAGGGACTAAATCAGCCCCAGCATTTT.

This chain links TRBV7-2 with TRBJ2-1, with TRBD2 matching 9 bases. V was clipped by 5 bases and J by 2 bases; unmatched bases: 4. Germline V gene data show CDR1 as SGHTA and CDR2 as FQGNSA. The length of the CDR3 is 15 residues. This CDR3 is CASSKAGGPYNEQFF. The CDR3 nucleotides are TGTGCCAGCAGCAAAGCGGGGGGTCCCTACAATGAGCAGTTCTTC.

The chain has TRBV12-3 or TRBV12-4 and TRBJ1-6; a possible D gene is TRBD1 (5 bases). Trimming removed 4 bases at V and 6 bases at J, with 7 bases between. The CDR3 sequence is 13 residues long. The CDR3 region is CASSSGGNSPLHF. In nucleotides, the CDR3 is TGTGCCAGCAGTTCCGGGGGTAATTCACCCCTCCACTTT.

The rearrangement links TRBV15 to TRBJ1-5; weak D call: TRBD1 (5 bases). CDR3 length equals 15 residues. Germline CDR1 and CDR2: LNHNV and YYDKDF (reference sequence). V was trimmed by 1 base and J by 6 bases, leaving 13 bases between them. The DNA for the CDR3 is TGTGCCACCAGCAGAGGGAGGGGTAAGGGTCAGCCCCAGCATTTT. Translation: CATSRGRGKGQPQHF.

J is TRBJ2-5 and V is TRBV10-1; 8 bases are shared with TRBD1. The CDR3 spans 15 residues. The germline V gene encodes CDR1 WNHNN and CDR2 SYGVQD (reference sequence). V lost 0 bases and J lost 3; bases outside the gene matches: 3. The CDR3 sequence is CASSESRTGKETQYF. In DNA, the CDR3 is TGCGCCAGCAGTGAGTCGCGGACAGGGAAAGAGACCCAGTACTTC.